Below are 32 T cell receptor beta chains sequenced from a single sample in a study of molecular identifiers for immune sequencing clone quantification. TCRdb independently ran MiXCR on the PCR reads; one entry per CDR3 protein. The sample carries about half a million distinct CDR3 sequences, about a quarter recorded once. Specimen: naive CD8+ T cells from blood, with Jurkat cell RNA spiked in. As for subset: FACS-sorted CD8+CD4-CCR7+CD45RA+ naive T cells. The receptors derive from a human donor in good health. Some libraries in this study had Jurkat cell RNA spiked in.

The chain has TRBV27 and TRBJ2-1; 7 bases map to TRBD1. The ends lost 3 bases at V and 7 bases at J; junction bases unmatched: 3. Per germline, CDR1 MNHEY and CDR2 SMNVEV (reference sequence). The CDR3 extends over 13 amino acids. The CDR3 DNA is TGTGCCAGCAGTTTTACAGGGGTAAATGAGCAGTTCTTC. Its protein product is CASSFTGVNEQFF.

V is TRBV4-3 and J is TRBJ2-7; 7 positions match TRBD1. V dropped 0 bases and J dropped 2; count of bases not matched to a gene: 10. CDR1 is LGHNA, CDR2 YSLEER, per germline. This CDR3 has 17 residues. CDR3 DNA: TGCGCCAGCAGCCAAGATTCGACGAAAGGGGGCCCCTACGAGCAGTACTTC. Its protein is CASSQDSTKGGPYEQYF.

This clonotype has just a few counts. This rearrangement joins TRBV12-3 or TRBV12-4 to TRBJ2-7, with 7 bases aligning to TRBD1. The V gene end was trimmed by 6 bases and the J gene end by 2 bases; junction bases not matched to a gene: 16. The CDR3 has 17 amino acids. CDR3 in DNA: TGTGCCAGCAGCCGCCCCGAACAGGGGACCCCCACCTACGAGCAGTACTTC. It is translated as CASSRPEQGTPTYEQYF.

The sample holds a few counts of this clonotype. V gene TRBV27 combines with J gene TRBJ2-2, with D perhaps matching TRBD2 (6 bases). Germline CDR1 and CDR2: MNHEY and SMNVEV (reference sequence). V shed 2 bases and J shed 4 bases, with 17 bases lying between them. The CDR3 is 17 residues long. The chain's CDR3 is CASSLRRGGWGTGELFF. CDR3 nucleotides: TGTGCCAGCAGTTTAAGGCGGGGAGGATGGGGCACCGGGGAGCTGTTTTTT.

There are a few counts of this clonotype. The rearrangement uses TRBV7-9 and TRBJ2-7, with 8 bases matching TRBD2. Losses at the gene ends were 6 bases for V and 3 bases for J; bases not matched to a gene: 4. Looked up from germline, CDR1 is SEHNR and CDR2 is FQNEAQ (reference sequence). CDR3 length: 13 amino acids. The CDR3 sequence: CASRLAENYEQYF. The DNA of the CDR3 is TGTGCCAGCAGACTAGCGGAGAACTACGAGCAGTACTTC.

This clonotype appeared a few times. The chain joins TRBV30 to TRBJ1-1; perhaps TRBD1 as D (5 bases). The CDR3 sequence is 14 residues long. V gave up 4 bases and J gave up 2 bases, with 14 bases separating them. CDR1 GTSNPN and CDR2 SVGIG come from the germline V gene (reference sequence). For the CDR3, the DNA is TGTGCCTGGACCCTACGGGACCGAAACACTGAAGCTTTCTTT. Translated, it gives CAWTLRDRNTEAFF. Looking up the rest from reference TRBV30 and TRBJ1-1 gives the full variable domain: SQTIHQWPATLVQPVGSPLSLECTVEGTSNPNLYWYRQAAGRGLQLLFYSVGIGQISSEVPQNLSASRPQDRQFILSSKKLLLSDSGFYLCAWTLRDRNTEAFFGQGTRLTVV.

In regard to this clonotype: This CDR3 fails to terminate in the conserved phenylalanine or tryptophan, so it likely reflects a read error. The genes are TRBV27 and TRBJ2-1; either TRBD1 or TRBD2 may fit D (5 bases each). The CDR3 has 15 residues. V lost 5 bases and J 10 bases, leaving 21 bases between the germline ends. Germline CDR1 is MNHEY and CDR2 is SMNVEV (reference sequence). CDR3 region: CASSQSVLGVGEQFL. DNA for the CDR3: TGTGCCAGCAGTCAAAGTGTGTTGGGGGTTGGAGAGCAGTTCCTC.

Concerning this clonotype: A read error may explain this, as a much larger clone is one base away. CDR3 protein: CASRRIAGLQETQNF. CDR3 DNA: TGTGCCAGCAGACGGATAGCGGGGCTTCAAGAGACCCAGAACTTC. This chain links TRBV6-2 or TRBV6-3 with TRBJ2-5, with TRBD2 identical over 8 bases. The CDR3 is 15 amino acids. Germline V gene lookup returns CDR1 MNHEY and CDR2 SVGEGT.

This clonotype was seen many times. V gene TRBV29-1 combines with J gene TRBJ2-3, with D possibly matching TRBD2 (7 bases). CDR3 size: 13 residues. Germline CDR1 reads SQVTM; CDR2 reads ANQGSEA. The germline V and J ends were trimmed by 4 bases and 2 bases, with 10 bases remaining between them. CDR3 residues: CSVGGGNTDTQYF. CDR3 bases: TGCAGCGTTGGGGGGGGCAACACAGATACGCAGTATTTT.

The rearrangement links TRBV7-9 to TRBJ2-1, with 8 bases matching TRBD2. Germline CDR1 and CDR2: SEHNR and FQNEAQ (reference sequence). V lost 6 bases and J lost 8; bases outside the gene matches: 6. The CDR3 is made up of 13 amino acids. For the CDR3, the DNA is TGTGCCAGCAGATCAGGACTAGCTGATGAGCAGTTCTTC. Encoded protein: CASRSGLADEQFF.

This clonotype was detected only a few times. As DNA, the CDR3 is TGTGCCAGCAGCCTACCAGCGGGGGGGCCACAAGAGACCCAGTACTTC. Translating it yields CASSLPAGGPQETQYF. V usage is TRBV7-6 and J usage is TRBJ2-5; 10 bases are shared with TRBD2. The V gene end was trimmed by 5 bases and the J gene end by 2 bases; junction bases not matched to a gene: 8. This CDR3 spans 16 amino acids. CDR1 SGHVS and CDR2 FNYEAQ come from the germline V gene. Complete variable domain (other parts from reference TRBV7-6 and TRBJ2-5): GAGVSQSPRYKVTKRGQDVALRCDPISGHVSLYWYRQALGQGPEFLTYFNYEAQQDKSGLPNDRFSAERPEGSISTLTIQRTEQRDSAMYRCASSLPAGGPQETQYFGPGTRLLVL.

The gene calls are TRBV7-9 and TRBJ2-1; no firm D call. Germline V gene sequence: CDR1 SEHNR, CDR2 FQNEAQ (reference sequence). This CDR3 spans 13 amino acids. Deletions cut 6 bases from V and 5 bases from J, with 11 bases between. This CDR3 is CASRDQGDNEQFF. The CDR3 DNA reads TGTGCCAGCAGAGACCAAGGAGACAATGAGCAGTTCTTC.

This clonotype has a count of ten or more. The genes are TRBV28 and TRBJ2-7; D not resolved. CDR1 is MDHEN and CDR2 is SYDVKM in the germline V gene. CDR3 length: 14 amino acids. Trimming pared 2 bases from V and 2 bases from J, leaving 10 bases between. The CDR3 DNA reads TGTGCCAGCAGTTTAACGTTCACCGCCTACGAGCAGTACTTC. Protein sequence: CASSLTFTAYEQYF.

The rearrangement joins TRBV20-1 to TRBJ2-7, with TRBD2 matching 10 bases. The CDR3 sequence is 14 residues long. CDR1 and CDR2 from the germline V gene are DFQATT and SNEGSKA (reference sequence). V was pared by 2 bases and J by 7 bases, with 8 bases of the junction left unmatched. The CDR3 nucleotides are TGCAGTGCTAGATGGCTAGCGGGGGAAACGGAGCAGTACTTC. Protein sequence: CSARWLAGETEQYF.

This clonotype was seen at least ten times. The rearrangement uses TRBV20-1 and TRBJ2-3, with D tentatively TRBD2 (6 bases). Germline V gene sequence: CDR1 DFQATT, CDR2 SNEGSKA (reference sequence). Trimming removed 5 bases from V and 4 bases from J, with 16 bases in between. The CDR3 has 14 amino acids. The CDR3 sequence: CSAYRDSLPDTQYF. The CDR3 DNA is TGCAGTGCTTATCGGGACTCCCTTCCAGATACGCAGTATTTT.

This clonotype has just one count. A much larger clone lies one base from this, so it may be a read error. The V and J genes are TRBV6-2 or TRBV6-3 and TRBJ1-5; D ambiguous. CDR1 is MNHEY, CDR2 SVGEGT, per germline. The CDR3 is 14 amino acids. The V end lost 6 bases, the J end lost 9 bases, and 18 bases lay between the germline ends. This CDR3 reads CASRTPGIYRPQHF. DNA of the CDR3: TGTGCCAGCAGGACTCCCGGGATCTATCGGCCCCAGCATTTT.

This clonotype was found many times. The chain is built from TRBV14 and TRBJ1-2, with D hard to call. The CDR3 has 13 amino acids. From germline, CDR1 is SGHDN and CDR2 FVKESK. Trimming left V 2 bases short and J 4 bases short, with 8 bases between. CDR3 sequence: CASSQSEVYGYTF. The CDR3 DNA follows: TGTGCCAGCAGCCAAAGCGAAGTCTATGGCTACACCTTC.

This chain uses TRBV20-1 with TRBJ2-7; TRBD2 aligns across 10 bases. The CDR3 has 15 amino acids. Germline V CDR1 and CDR2: DFQATT, SNEGSKA (reference sequence). The junction had 7 bases not matched to a gene; V was cut back by 2 bases and J by 3 bases. CDR3 in DNA: TGCAGTGCTAGAACTCGGACTAGCGGAGTCTACGAGCAGTACTTC. It encodes CSARTRTSGVYEQYF.

The rearrangement links TRBV7-2 to TRBJ1-1, with D uncertain. The V gene lost 5 bases and the J gene lost 12 bases, with 25 bases spanning the gap. This CDR3 region has 15 residues. CDR1 is SGHTA and CDR2 is FQGNSA in the germline V gene. The CDR3 is CASSAHEYMNTGPFF. The DNA of the CDR3 is TGTGCCAGCAGCGCTCACGAATACATGAACACTGGACCTTTCTTT.

As to this clonotype: The germline gene is not matched at one end of the junction; a read error may be the cause. V is TRBV12-3 or TRBV12-4 and J is TRBJ2-1; D is perhaps TRBD2 (6 bases). CDR3 length: 13 residues. CDR3: CASTQHVGGEQFF. CDR3 bases: TGTGCTAGCACCCAGCATGTGGGGGGTGAGCAGTTCTTC.

This clonotype was seen a few times. This chain connects TRBV27 to TRBJ2-1, with TRBD2 matching 11 bases. Trimming at V came to 5 bases and at J to 4 bases, leaving 4 bases not matched to a gene. Germline V gene lookup returns CDR1 MNHEY and CDR2 SMNVEV (reference sequence). The CDR3 length is 15 residues. CDR3 sequence (DNA): TGTGCCAGCAGTGCCGGGACTAGCGGTTACAATGAGCAGTTCTTC. Translation gives CASSAGTSGYNEQFF.

V gene TRBV6-1 combines with J gene TRBJ1-1, with a weak D call TRBD1 (6 bases). Trimming stripped 5 bases from V and 10 bases from J, with 11 bases between. CDR1 and CDR2 (germline): MNHNS, SASEGT. The CDR3 has 11 residues. CDR3 coding DNA: TGTGCCAGCAGTCTGGGGGGCATAGCTTTCTTT. It is translated as CASSLGGIAFF.

To note about this clonotype: A clone one base away is much larger, so this may be a read error. Since the CDR3 does not end with the conserved phenylalanine or tryptophan, this likely comes from a read error. This chain joins TRBV10-3 and TRBJ2-5; maybe TRBD1 (6 bases). Germline V CDR1 and CDR2: ENHRY, SYGVKD. This CDR3 comprises 16 residues. V was clipped by 3 bases and J by 4 bases, with 18 bases between them. CDR3: CAISDHRASAPETQYS. In DNA, the CDR3 is TGTGCCATCAGTGACCACAGGGCCTCAGCTCCAGAGACCCAGTACTCC.

As regards this clonotype: The junction departs from germline at one end; a sequencing error may be responsible. V and J are TRBV29-1 and TRBJ1-1; D is possibly TRBD1 (5 bases). The CDR3 is 12 amino acids. The germline V gene encodes CDR1 SQVTM and CDR2 ANQGSEA. The CDR3 reads CSVRQGNTEALF. CDR3 DNA: TGCAGCGTTCGGCAGGGAAACACTGAAGCTCTCTTT.

This clonotype came up many times. This chain uses TRBV7-2 with TRBJ2-3; the D call may be TRBD1 or TRBD2 (7 bases each). The CDR3 length is 16 residues. The germline V and J ends were trimmed by 2 bases and 4 bases, with 16 bases remaining between them. Germline CDR1 and CDR2: SGHTA and FQGNSA. The CDR3, as DNA: TGTGCCAGCAGCTTAATCTGGCAGGGGGGGGCAGATACGCAGTATTTT. This encodes CASSLIWQGGADTQYF.

This clonotype appeared many times. This sequence joins TRBV5-4 and TRBJ1-1; TRBD1 matches at 7 bases. The CDR3 totals 16 residues. In germline, CDR1 is SGHNT, CDR2 YYREEE (reference sequence). V gave up 4 bases and J gave up 7 bases; unmatched junction bases: 16. CDR3: CASSPPDRDLTGEAFF. The CDR3 coding sequence is TGTGCCAGCAGCCCCCCCGACAGGGACCTAACTGGTGAAGCTTTCTTT. Combining the CDR3 with reference TRBV5-4 and TRBJ1-1 gives the whole variable domain ETGVTQSPTHLIKTRGQQVTLRCSSQSGHNTVSWYQQALGQGPQFIFQYYREEENGRGNFPPRFSGLQFPNYSSELNVNALELDDSALYLCASSPPDRDLTGEAFFGQGTRLTVV.

This clonotype was observed many times. The rearrangement uses TRBV2 and TRBJ2-3; D not resolved. CDR3 length: 13 residues. Germline CDR1 reads SNHLY; CDR2 reads FYNNEI. Trimming cost V 8 bases and J 2 bases, with 11 bases left between them. For the CDR3, the DNA is TGTGCCAGCTCTGATAGGAACACAGATACGCAGTATTTT. This sequence encodes CASSDRNTDTQYF.

The J gene is TRBJ2-3, the V gene TRBV7-9, with a possible D match to TRBD2 (5 bases). This CDR3 contains 11 residues. The V end was cut by 10 bases, the J end by 14 bases, with 19 bases between. Germline V gives CDR1 SEHNR, CDR2 FQNEAQ (reference sequence). CDR3 nucleotide sequence: TGTGCCACTAACTGGGGAGCCTGGTGGTATTTT. Its protein product is CATNWGAWWYF.

The CDR3 protein is CASSGDALGPEAFF. In DNA, the CDR3 is TGTGCCAGCTCAGGAGACGCCTTGGGTCCTGAAGCTTTCTTT. V gene TRBV18 combines with J gene TRBJ1-1, with unresolved D. The CDR3 spans 14 residues. Germline CDR1 is KGHSH and CDR2 is LQKENI. V lost 5 bases and J 6 bases, leaving 16 bases between the germline ends.

There are a few counts of this clonotype. For the CDR3, the DNA is TGTGCCAGCCTGAAGGGGGAGACCCAGTACTTC. Translation: CASLKGETQYF. V is TRBV27 and J is TRBJ2-5; D is perhaps TRBD1 (5 bases). Trimming removed 8 bases from V and 5 bases from J, with 9 bases in between. The CDR3 totals 11 residues. Germline CDR1 reads MNHEY; CDR2 reads SMNVEV (reference sequence).

Details on this clonotype: A clone one base away is much larger, so this may be a read error. The CDR3 is CAGSGGTSTDTQYF. CDR3 in DNA: TGTGCCGGCAGCGGCGGGACTAGCACAGATACGCAGTATTTT. This chain links TRBV9 with TRBJ2-3, with a weak D call TRBD2 (6 bases). The CDR3 totals 14 residues. Per the germline V gene, CDR1 is SGDLS and CDR2 is YYNGEE.

About this clonotype itself: This may stem from a read error, because a much larger clone lies one nucleotide away. V is TRBV29-1 and J is TRBJ2-2; D call uncertain. This CDR3 comprises 11 residues. Per germline, CDR1 SQVTM and CDR2 ANQGSEA. Trimming removed 6 bases at V and 10 bases at J, with 12 bases between. The CDR3 loop is CSVRSSVELFF. CDR3 nucleotides: TGCAGCGTACGCTCCAGCGTGGAGCTGTTTTTT.